The next 17 T cell receptor beta chains were all read from a single sample in a study of post-analysis software for immune sequencing data. Study observations and caveats: Compared with controls, patients had more of 4 to 6 TRBV segments, including TRBV5-6, TRBV5-1 and TRBV20-1.

For these TCRs, the target antigens are not known. Each TCR beta cDNA library carried unique molecular identifiers. From the PCR reads, TCRdb called clonotypes with MiXCR, one entry per CDR3 protein. Counted here are 750,000 to 900,000 distinct CDR3 sequences, roughly 46% occurring once; the ten biggest clones make up just under 5%. The sample was blood. These receptors were collected from a girl aged 5-17 years with multiple sclerosis.

The chain carries TRBV7-9 and TRBJ2-7, with a weak D call TRBD1 (5 bases). The CDR3 length is 15 residues. V gave up 4 bases and J gave up 5 bases, with 18 bases separating them. The V gene's germline CDR1 is SEHNR and CDR2 FQNEAQ (reference sequence). The CDR3 loop reads CASSSLKTASNEQYF. The DNA of the CDR3 is TGTGCCAGCAGCTCACTAAAGACAGCCAGCAACGAGCAGTACTTC.

This chain uses TRBV20-1 with TRBJ2-1, with 13 bases lining up with TRBD2. Trimming at V came to 5 bases and at J to 1 base, leaving 5 bases not matched to a gene. CDR1 is DFQATT and CDR2 is SNEGSKA in the germline V gene (reference sequence). The CDR3 extends over 16 amino acids. The CDR3 region has the DNA TGCAGTGCTCAGAGACTAGCGGGAGGTTCCTACAATGAGCAGTTCTTC. Its protein product is CSAQRLAGGSYNEQFF.

In this sample, this clonotype turned up many times. The chain links TRBV29-1 to TRBJ2-1, with unresolved D. The CDR3 extends over 12 amino acids. Germline CDR1 is SQVTM and CDR2 is ANQGSEA. V was cut by 3 bases and J by 2 bases, with 5 bases left in between. The CDR3, as DNA: TGCAGCGTTGAGGTTGCCTACAATGAGCAGTTCTTC. Protein: CSVEVAYNEQFF.

This sequence joins TRBV19 and TRBJ1-2; TRBD1 matches at 8 bases. Unmatched junction bases numbered 7, after V lost 3 bases and J lost 7 bases. This CDR3 is built from 14 residues. Germline V gene data show CDR1 as LNHDA and CDR2 as SQIVND (reference sequence). The CDR3 is CASSMRQGAGGYTF. The CDR3 bases are TGTGCCAGTAGTATGAGGCAGGGGGCCGGTGGCTACACCTTC.

This sequence joins TRBV28 and TRBJ2-5; D remains ambiguous. TRBJ2-7 matches the DNA end more closely, so the J call is doubtful. This CDR3 is built from 12 residues. Per the germline V gene, CDR1 is MDHEN and CDR2 is SYDVKM. This CDR3 is CASSLVQYEQYF. The CDR3 bases are TGTGCCAGCAGTTTGGTCCAATACGAGCAGTACTTC.

This clonotype was seen a handful of times. The CDR3 DNA reads as TGTGCCAGCAGCCAAGCTCGGGGGGCGACAGGCTACACCTTC. Encoded protein: CASSQARGATGYTF. The chain is built from TRBV14 and TRBJ1-2; a weak D match, TRBD1 (6 bases). Germline lookup yields CDR1 SGHDN and CDR2 FVKESK. The CDR3 length is 14 residues. With 1 base removed from V and 8 bases from J, the gap between germline ends came to 14 bases.

The chain is built from TRBV20-1 and TRBJ2-3; 7 nucleotides agree with TRBD2. The germline CDR1 and CDR2 sequences are DFQATT and SNEGSKA (reference sequence). The CDR3 spans 13 residues. CDR3: CSAGGEYRDTQYF. The CDR3 DNA reads as TGCAGCGCTGGGGGGGAATATAGAGATACGCAGTATTTT.

In DNA, the CDR3 is TGTGCCAGCAGCTCCACACAGGGGGAAGAGACCCAGTACTTC. Its translation: CASSSTQGEETQYF. The chain has TRBV7-9 and TRBJ2-5, with 8 bases fitting TRBD1. The CDR3 totals 14 residues. The V gene end was trimmed by 4 bases and the J gene end by 3 bases; junction bases not matched to a gene: 4. Germline V gene sequence: CDR1 SEHNR, CDR2 FQNEAQ (reference sequence). The full variable domain, its missing parts supplied by reference TRBV7-9 and TRBJ2-5, is DTGVSQNPRHKITKRGQNVTFRCDPISEHNRLYWYRQTLGQGPEFLTYFQNEAQLEKSRLLSDRFSAERPKGSFSTLEIQRTEQGDSAMYLCASSSTQGEETQYFGPGTRLLVL.

V usage is TRBV6-1 and J usage is TRBJ2-5; 10 bases match TRBD2. J lost 2 bases, V lost 7 bases, and 7 bases had no gene match. The length of the CDR3 is 15 residues. Germline lookup yields CDR1 MNHNS and CDR2 SASEGT. The DNA of the CDR3 is TGTGCCAGCAACATAGCGGGAGGCCCTCAAGAGACCCAGTACTTC. It is translated as CASNIAGGPQETQYF.

This chain uses TRBV20-1 with TRBJ1-2; no clear D. The CDR3 has 11 residues. Trimming shortened V by 5 bases and J by 5 bases, and 9 bases separated the two germline ends. Germline-derived CDR1 and CDR2 are DFQATT and SNEGSKA (reference sequence). As DNA, the CDR3 is TGCAGTGCTGCCACAGATTATGGCTACACCTTC. Translating gives CSAATDYGYTF.

This clonotype showed up just a few times. The gene calls are TRBV12-3 or TRBV12-4 and TRBJ2-6; D is unclear. The CDR3 length is 15 residues. Trimming removed 6 bases at V and 0 bases at J, with 9 bases between. Here the CDR3 reads CASSPVHSGANVLTF. The CDR3, as DNA: TGTGCCAGCAGCCCCGTCCACTCTGGGGCCAACGTCCTGACTTTC.

The chain recombines TRBV7-9 with TRBJ1-6; unclear D gene. CDR1 is SEHNR, CDR2 FQNEAQ, per germline (reference sequence). The V gene lost 1 base and the J gene lost 12 bases, with 4 bases spanning the gap. The CDR3 has 11 amino acids. The CDR3 region is CASSLVGPLHF. For the CDR3, the DNA is TGTGCCAGCAGCTTAGTAGGACCCCTCCACTTT.

The chain carries TRBV5-1 and TRBJ2-5, with TRBD1 matching over 7 bases. The J call may be wrong; the DNA end is better matched by TRBJ2-7. Germline V gene data show CDR1 as SGHRS and CDR2 as YFSETQ. The CDR3 covers 15 residues. CDR3 coding DNA: TGCGCCAGCAGCCCATACCGACAGGGAGCCCACGAGCAGTACTTC. Protein product: CASSPYRQGAHEQYF.

This clonotype was seen only a few times. The gene calls are TRBV6-1 and TRBJ2-3; 8 bases are shared with TRBD2. The CDR3 totals 16 residues. Germline V CDR1 and CDR2: MNHNS, SASEGT. V gave up 3 bases and J gave up 3 bases; unmatched junction bases: 8. This CDR3 is CASSDVGGRRTDTQYF. DNA for the CDR3: TGTGCCAGCAGTGACGTCGGCGGGAGGCGGACAGATACGCAGTATTTT.

The J gene is TRBJ1-5, the V gene TRBV6-2 or TRBV6-3, with 9 bases matching TRBD1. This CDR3 has 15 amino acids. From germline, CDR1 is MNHEY and CDR2 SVGEGT. Losses at the gene ends were 2 bases for V and 4 bases for J; bases not matched to a gene: 3. The CDR3 DNA is TGTGCCAGCAGTTACAACAGGGGGCGGAATCAGCCCCAGCATTTT. Amino acid sequence: CASSYNRGRNQPQHF.

This clonotype came up once. This chain connects TRBV6-1 to TRBJ2-7; D gene ambiguous. CDR3 length equals 14 residues. V was pared by 1 base and J by 1 base, with 8 bases between. Germline CDR1 MNHNS, CDR2 SASEGT. The CDR3 nucleotides read TGTGCCAGCAGTGAAGTAGGCGATTCCTACGAGCAGTACTTC. Protein product: CASSEVGDSYEQYF.

J is TRBJ2-1 and V is TRBV10-3; D is perhaps TRBD2 (5 bases). The CDR3 is 15 residues long. Germline-derived CDR1 and CDR2 are ENHRY and SYGVKD. V lost 5 bases to trimming and J lost 3 bases, with 14 bases between them. The CDR3 DNA follows: TGTGCCATCAGTCCCGACGGGGAACTCTACAATGAGCAGTTCTTC. This sequence encodes CAISPDGELYNEQFF.